The entry below gives a single T cell receptor (beta chain) sequence along with its context. This clone's antigen is unknown. The sample holds no much larger clone one base away, and base qualities are not on file. To prepare the library, 5' RACE was applied. For sequencing, an Illumina HiSeq 2500 was employed. A second about 7 to 11 cycle PCR used a sample-barcoded 5' primer and a J-beta primer mix. Each TCR beta cDNA molecule received a unique molecular identifier from a template-switch 5' adaptor carrying 12 random nucleotides. At least 2.5 million CDR3-containing paired-end reads were obtained from each sample. First-strand cDNA synthesis was performed from all RNA using the Mint cDNA synthesis kit, with priming by a TRBC-specific oligonucleotide. After uracil-DNA glycosylase treatment, a first 18-cycle PCR used universal primers M1SS and BC2_uni_R on all cDNA. Per the source publication's procedure: Normalization of each sample was performed by random selection of 1 million high-quality reads, each carrying a distinct molecular identifier. Instead of being binned into consensus sequences, reads that shared molecular identifiers were thrown out. MiTCR, with a Q25 quality threshold and the strictest error-elimination algorithm, was used for CDR3 identification, clonotype clustering and error correction. A nonparametric unseen species model with Euler transformation was used to estimate a lower bound on total TCR beta diversity. TCRdb reprocessed the public reads (quality trimming at Q25 with fastp, clone calling with MiXCR) and kept in-frame beta chains. Identical CDR3 protein sequences are pooled into one entry, listed with their most common genes and DNA. TCRdb's processing, not the study's, gives the V and J calls here. Across this sample there are 750,000 to 1,000,000 distinct CDR3 sequences, with almost 30% seen only once. 10% to 13% of the sample comes from the top ten.

The sample originates from a study of blood T cells in healthy people across ages (dated by TCRdb to 2014 to 2015). For the study in its entirety: In model experiments, template switching captured about one uniquely barcoded TCR beta cDNA molecule for every two T cells. Age-related changes in TCR beta repertoire diversity were measured in the study by deep sequencing normalized with unique cDNA molecular identifiers. The donors were divided into four age groups: young (average around 16 years), middle-aged (approximately 42), aged (62) and long-lived (around 80). For two donors (one aged 18 to 30 and one aged 80 or older), the study analyzed two additional independent replicas of 1 million unique cDNA reads from the same blood draw.

A distance of 15 bases separates the germline ends of V and J, which lose 0 bases and 0 bases respectively. Including cysteine and phenylalanine, the CDR3 has 16 amino acids. Only CDR3 DNA remains: 48 bases, in frame from the first base. The germline V gene (reference sequence) sets CDR1 to DFQATT and CDR2 to SNEGSKA. Paper-wide results and their limitations: Compared with the aged group, the long-lived group had more naive CD4+ T cells, fewer expanded clones and increased TCR diversity, suggesting age selection. As age increased, observed TCR beta diversity per million T cells dropped in a roughly linear way, and a significant reduction was already evident by age about 36. Total diversity estimates from one million sequenced T cells were considered lower bounds and underestimates. Conclusive comparison of naive and antigen-experienced compartments was prevented by the profiling of bulk unsorted PBMCs. Donor CMV infection status was unknown, potentially confounding age-related changes in expanded clonotypes. Observed TCR beta diversity correlated strongly with the percentage of naive T cells measured by flow cytometry.

Donors were 39 systemically healthy Caucasian individuals from Russia aged roughly 6 to 90 years. Each donor gave around 9 milliliters of peripheral blood, collected into EDTA-treated Vacutainer tubes. PBMCs were isolated by Ficoll-Paque density-gradient centrifugation, with at least 6.5 million obtained per sample. Trizol reagent was used to extract total RNA from PBMCs, with at least 5.5 micrograms per sample. The percentages of naive CD45RAhigh/CD27high T cells were determined by flow cytometry on a PBMC aliquot from every donor. The same specimen was also included in a second study, on T cells of mothers and their children. The second study's paper adds: Donors were nine systemically healthy Caucasian individuals: three mothers and their six children. cDNA synthesis used all of the extracted RNA, with roughly 1.6 ug of RNA in each 15 ul reaction. In the second PCR, the M1S primer added sample barcodes and 2-4 random nucleotides. Each mother yielded over 10 million TCR beta CDR3 reads and each child some 3 million reads. Thymic selection shapes the output of TCR recombination in a similar way in related and unrelated pairs, and inherited differences have a minor effect. Related mother-child pairs always showed normalized repertoire overlap that was slightly higher than in unrelated mother-child pairs, though the difference was never significant. Persistent microchimeric T cell clones were not detected, at a sensitivity of approximately 93 clones per million clonotypes. The study used deep NGS to compare TCR beta repertoires of mothers and children, seeking features distinguishing related mother-child pairs from unrelated individuals. The mean age was 40 +/- 4 years for the mothers and approximately 11 +/- 4 years for the children. Libraries were sequenced on Illumina HiSeq 2000 with 100+100 nt paired-end reads after adapter ligation with NEBNext reagents. To avoid cross-contamination, the mother libraries and the child libraries were prepared a month apart and sequenced in separate runs. Between 500,000 and 2,000,000 distinct TCR beta clonotypes were identified per donor. Naive TCR beta clonotypes were estimated from low-frequency clonotypes matched to each donor's FACS-determined naive share, without sorting.

This sequence uses TRBV20-1 and TRBJ2-7; the D gene is perhaps TRBD1, on 6 matching bases. This clonotype originated in a woman between 40 and 50 years old in good health. Sequenced material: blood. CDR3 region: CSARDTTGLHSYEQYF. In nucleotide form, the sequence is TGCAGTGCTAGAGATACGACAGGCCTTCACTCCTACGAGCAGTACTTC.